These 26 T cell receptor beta chains came from one sample sequenced in a study of blood T cells in healthy people across ages. The authors ran a second PCR of about 6 to 11 cycles using a sample-barcoded 5' primer and a J-beta primer mix. In TCRdb, the 5' RACE reads were re-called with MiXCR into one record per CDR3 protein. There are about 1.6 million distinct CDR3 sequences in the sample; around 35% occur only once, and 11% lies in the top ten. Sequencing was done on a sample of blood. These receptors originate from a woman in her twenties or thirties in good health.

The J gene is TRBJ2-5, the V gene TRBV5-5; 11 nucleotides line up with TRBD2. This CDR3 is built from 15 residues. J was trimmed by 5 bases and V by 1 base; bases with no gene match: 4. Per the germline V gene, CDR1 is SGHKS and CDR2 is YYEKEE (reference sequence). CDR3 DNA sequence: TGTGCCAGCAGCTTGACTAGCGGGAGTGTGGAGACCCAGTACTTC. It encodes CASSLTSGSVETQYF.

Concerning this clonotype: The junction shows a germline mismatch at one end, possibly a read error. The chain joins TRBV5-8 to TRBJ1-2, with 7 positions matching TRBD1. Germline CDR1 and CDR2: SGHTS and YDEGEE. This CDR3 has 14 residues. The CDR3 loop is CASSLRQGDYGCTF. CDR3 bases: TGTGCCAGCAGCTTGCGACAGGGCGACTATGGCTGCACCTTC.

The chain recombines TRBV4-2 with TRBJ2-7; D possibly uses TRBD1 or TRBD2 (7 bases each). CDR1 and CDR2 (germline): LGHNA, YNFKEQ. V was clipped by 0 bases and J by 0 bases, with 12 bases between them. This CDR3 is built from 16 residues. The CDR3 DNA is TGTGCCAGCAGCCAAGATGGGGGGGACAGCTCCTACGAGCAGTACTTC. It specifies CASSQDGGDSSYEQYF.

A word on this clonotype: The junction does not match germline at one end; this may be a read error. V gene TRBV5-1 combines with J gene TRBJ2-1, with TRBD2 as a possible D gene (6 bases). The CDR3 runs 16 residues. The germline CDR1 and CDR2 sequences are SGHRS and YFSETQ. The CDR3 loop is CVSSLAGQGLSNEQFF. CDR3 in DNA: TGCGTCAGCAGCTTGGCGGGGCAGGGCCTTTCCAATGAGCAGTTCTTC.

The chain combines TRBV2 with TRBJ2-5; 9 bases agree with TRBD1. TRBJ2-7 explains the end of the DNA better; the J call may be wrong. From germline, CDR1 is SNHLY and CDR2 FYNNEI. There are 14 residues in the CDR3. CDR3 region: CASSVAQGASEQYF. The CDR3 DNA sequence: TGTGCCAGCAGTGTGGCACAGGGGGCGAGCGAGCAGTACTTC.

The V call is TRBV7-3, the J call TRBJ2-5, with 7 bases matching TRBD2. V lost 0 bases to trimming and J lost 5 bases; unmatched junction nucleotides: 12. The CDR3 is 17 residues long. Germline V gene data show CDR1 as SGHTA and CDR2 as FQGTGA. CDR3 sequence (DNA): TGTGCCAGCAGCTTAACGGGCCCAAGGACTAGTGGGGAGACCCAGTACTTC. This translates into CASSLTGPRTSGETQYF.

The sample holds a few counts of this clonotype. The CDR3 spells CASSLDDRVVVKNIQYF. The CDR3 bases are TGCGCCAGCAGCCTAGATGACAGGGTCGTAGTCAAAAACATTCAGTACTTC. V gene TRBV4-1 combines with J gene TRBJ2-4, with 7 bases aligning to TRBD1. This CDR3 comprises 17 residues. The V and J ends lost 4 bases and 3 bases, in that order; junction bases with no gene match: 12. Germline V gives CDR1 MGHRA, CDR2 YSYEKL.

The chain couples TRBV7-3 to TRBJ2-1; D call uncertain. CDR3 size: 13 residues. Germline values: CDR1 SGHTA, CDR2 FQGTGA. V dropped 1 base and J dropped 5 bases, with 6 bases sitting between them. The CDR3 region is CASSLKRDNEQFF. CDR3 DNA sequence: TGTGCCAGCAGCTTAAAAAGGGACAATGAGCAGTTCTTC.

In this sample, this clonotype turned up a few times. This sequence joins TRBV28 and TRBJ2-7; D is perhaps TRBD1 (5 bases). The CDR3 totals 12 residues. V shed 6 bases and J shed 4 bases, with 10 bases lying between them. Germline CDR1 MDHEN, CDR2 SYDVKM. In nucleotides, the CDR3 is TGTGCCAGCAGAGTAACAGGTTACGAGCAGTACTTC. Its protein product is CASRVTGYEQYF. Full variable domain (rest looked up from reference TRBV28 and TRBJ2-7): DVKVTQSSRYLVKRTGEKVFLECVQDMDHENMFWYRQDPGLGLRLIYFSYDVKMKEKGDIPEGYSVSREKKERFSLILESASTNQTSMYLCASRVTGYEQYFGPGTRLTVT.

This clonotype showed up just a few times. This chain uses TRBV7-9 with TRBJ2-7; tentatively, D is TRBD2 (5 bases). Germline V gene data show CDR1 as SEHNR and CDR2 as FQNEAQ (reference sequence). V was trimmed by 8 bases and J by 7 bases, leaving 15 bases between them. The length of the CDR3 is 12 residues. The CDR3 coding sequence is TGTGCCAGCGGGCTAGCTCCTCGGGAGCAGTACTTC. It codes for CASGLAPREQYF.

A remark on this clonotype: It may be a read error: a sequence one base away is much more abundant. The rearrangement uses TRBV5-1 and TRBJ2-5; 9 positions match TRBD2. Germline assignment: CDR1 SGHRS and CDR2 YFSETQ. V gave up 0 bases and J gave up 11 bases; unmatched junction bases: 11. The CDR3 has 15 residues. The CDR3: CASSLEVAGANEQYF. The CDR3 region has the DNA TGCGCCAGCAGCTTGGAGGTAGCGGGAGCGAATGAGCAGTACTTC.

This clonotype was picked up many times. V is TRBV29-1 and J is TRBJ2-5; D not certain. Germline V gene data show CDR1 as SQVTM and CDR2 as ANQGSEA. There are 13 residues in the CDR3. V gave up 4 bases and J gave up 4 bases, with 13 bases separating them. CDR3 loop: CSVGVGSRETQYF. CDR3 nucleotide sequence: TGCAGCGTTGGAGTCGGTAGTCGAGAGACCCAGTACTTC. The whole variable domain, remainder taken from reference TRBV29-1 and TRBJ2-5, is SAVISQKPSRDICQRGTSLTIQCQVDSQVTMMFWYRQQPGQSLTLIATANQGSEATYESGFVIDKFPISRPNLTFSTLTVSNMSPEDSSIYLCSVGVGSRETQYFGPGTRLLVL.

V gene TRBV27 combines with J gene TRBJ2-7; tentative D call: TRBD2 (6 bases). V lost 0 bases to trimming and J lost 2 bases, with 11 bases between them. Germline values: CDR1 MNHEY, CDR2 SMNVEV (reference sequence). The CDR3 extends over 15 amino acids. The chain's CDR3 is CASSLSWGGPYEQYF. The CDR3 nucleotides are TGTGCCAGCAGTTTATCTTGGGGAGGCCCCTACGAGCAGTACTTC.

This clonotype was counted between two and nine times. This sequence joins TRBV25-1 and TRBJ2-1, with TRBD1 matching over 10 bases. V shed 10 bases and J 7 bases; nucleotides not matched to a gene: 4. The CDR3 totals 12 residues. Germline V lookup: CDR1 MGHDK, CDR2 SYGVNS. CDR3 region: CAIGTGVNEQFF. CDR3 sequence (DNA): TGTGCCATAGGGACAGGGGTGAATGAGCAGTTCTTC.

For this clonotype: A much larger clone sits a single nucleotide away, making a read error possible. The chain combines TRBV4-1 with TRBJ2-1; tentative D call: TRBD2 (5 bases). The CDR3 length is 13 residues. Germline CDR1 and CDR2: MGHRA and YSYEKL. The CDR3 reads CASNQVGDNEQFF. CDR3 bases: TGCGCCAGCAACCAAGTCGGGGACAATGAGCAGTTCTTC.

The chain recombines TRBV3-1 with TRBJ1-6; D is undetermined. The V gene's germline CDR1 is LGHDT and CDR2 YNNKEL (reference sequence). The CDR3 has 15 residues. Trimming stripped 4 bases from V and 5 bases from J, with 12 bases between. This chain's CDR3 is CASSPRGIDNSPLHF. The CDR3 nucleotides are TGTGCCAGCAGCCCCCGTGGCATTGATAATTCACCCCTCCACTTT.

The chain is built from TRBV14 and TRBJ2-7; 9 bases fit TRBD1. The length of the CDR3 is 15 residues. Looked up from germline, CDR1 is SGHDN and CDR2 is FVKESK. Trimming took 3 bases from V and 3 from J; bases not matched to a gene: 6. CDR3 in amino acids: CASSHNRGPNYEQYF. CDR3 DNA sequence: TGTGCCAGCAGCCACAACAGGGGGCCGAACTACGAGCAGTACTTC.

This chain links TRBV7-2 with TRBJ2-3; no reliable D call. Between the trimmed V and J ends, which lost 4 bases and 0 bases, there was a span of 14 bases. The CDR3 is 16 residues long. Germline V gene lookup returns CDR1 SGHTA and CDR2 FQGNSA. The CDR3 loop reads CASSSYTQHSTDTQYF. The CDR3 DNA reads as TGTGCCAGCAGCTCCTATACCCAGCACAGCACAGATACGCAGTATTTT.

In this sample, this clonotype turned up many times. V and J are TRBV29-1 and TRBJ2-7; the D gene is possibly TRBD2 (6 bases). The V and J ends lost 5 bases and 6 bases respectively, with 14 bases between them. The CDR3 contains 12 residues. The V gene's germline CDR1 is SQVTM and CDR2 ANQGSEA. CDR3 nucleotide sequence: TGCAGCGTTCGTACCGACGGGGGCGAGCAGTACTTC. Protein sequence: CSVRTDGGEQYF.

There are a few counts of this clonotype. The chain combines TRBV18 with TRBJ2-7, with D possibly being TRBD1 (6 bases). Between the trimmed V and J ends, which lost 10 bases and 3 bases, there was a span of 13 bases. This CDR3 is built from 12 residues. Germline V gives CDR1 KGHSH, CDR2 LQKENI. The CDR3: CATGEEGYEQYF. CDR3 coding DNA: TGTGCCACAGGGGAAGAAGGCTACGAGCAGTACTTC.

V usage is TRBV11-2 and J usage is TRBJ1-2; 8 bases match TRBD1. V shed 4 bases, J shed 8 bases, and the junction held 12 bases outside the gene matches. Germline V lookup: CDR1 SGHAT, CDR2 FQNNGV. This CDR3 is built from 15 residues. The CDR3 reads CASSSYRDRGWGYTF. The DNA for the CDR3 is TGTGCCAGCAGCTCTTACCGAGACAGGGGATGGGGCTACACCTTC.

The rearrangement links TRBV20-1 to TRBJ1-1, with 9 bases that match TRBD1. The junction had 0 bases not matched to a gene; V was cut back by 0 bases and J by 4 bases. The germline gives CDR1 DFQATT, CDR2 SNEGSKA (reference sequence). The CDR3 has 13 residues. CDR3 amino acids: CSARETGGTEAFF. In DNA, the CDR3 is TGCAGTGCTAGAGAGACAGGGGGCACTGAAGCTTTCTTT.

This clonotype came up many times. J is TRBJ2-3 and V is TRBV2; D is unclear. The CDR3 has 12 amino acids. Germline loops: CDR1 SNHLY, CDR2 FYNNEI. V was cut by 6 bases and J by 3 bases, with 7 bases left in between. The CDR3: CASSDGTDTQYF. CDR3 DNA: TGTGCCAGCAGCGACGGGACAGATACGCAGTATTTT.

This clonotype was seen only a few times. The gene calls are TRBV14 and TRBJ2-5, with D hard to call. The germline V and J ends were trimmed by 4 bases and 5 bases, with 14 bases remaining between them. Germline CDR1 reads SGHDN; CDR2 reads FVKESK. This CDR3 spans 14 amino acids. Written as DNA, the CDR3 is TGTGCCAGCAGCCCATTCCGCGTCCAGGAGACCCAGTACTTC. It encodes CASSPFRVQETQYF.

Note on this clonotype: This sequence may be a read error, since a much larger clone differs from it by one base. Given the absence of the conserved phenylalanine or tryptophan at the CDR3 end, a read error is likely. The V call is TRBV20-1, the J call TRBJ2-5; the match to TRBD2 covers 7 bases. With 0 bases clipped from V and 2 bases from J, the junction kept 9 bases outside the gene matches. CDR3 length equals 16 residues. CDR1 and CDR2 from the germline V gene are DFQATT and SNEGSKA (reference sequence). CDR3 DNA: TGCAGTGCTAGAGATTATACTAGCGCCCAACAAGAGACCCAGTACTAC. Protein product: CSARDYTSAQQETQYY.

The J gene is TRBJ2-1, the V gene TRBV9, with 11 bases identical to TRBD2. This CDR3 contains 18 residues. V lost 4 bases, J lost 6 bases, and 15 bases stayed unmatched. Germline-derived CDR1 and CDR2 are SGDLS and YYNGEE. For the CDR3, the DNA is TGTGCCAGCAGCCCCCCCTTAACCGGGACTAGCGGATCCAATGAGCAGTTCTTC. Its translation: CASSPPLTGTSGSNEQFF.